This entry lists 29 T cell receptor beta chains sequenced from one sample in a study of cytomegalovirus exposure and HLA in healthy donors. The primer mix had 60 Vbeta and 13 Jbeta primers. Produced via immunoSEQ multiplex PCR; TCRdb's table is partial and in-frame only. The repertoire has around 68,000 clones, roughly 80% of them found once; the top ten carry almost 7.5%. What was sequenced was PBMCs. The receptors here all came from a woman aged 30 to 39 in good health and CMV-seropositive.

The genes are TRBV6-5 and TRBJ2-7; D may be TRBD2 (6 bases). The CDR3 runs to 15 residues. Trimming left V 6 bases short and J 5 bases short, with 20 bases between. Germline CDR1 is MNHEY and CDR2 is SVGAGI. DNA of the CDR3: TGTGCCAGCAGGTCCGGGAGAGGTAGTAGGGACGAGCAGTACTTC. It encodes CASRSGRGSRDEQYF.

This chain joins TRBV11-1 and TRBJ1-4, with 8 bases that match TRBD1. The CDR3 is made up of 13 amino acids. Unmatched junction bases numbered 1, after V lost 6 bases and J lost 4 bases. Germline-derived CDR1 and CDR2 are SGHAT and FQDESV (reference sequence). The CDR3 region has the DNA TGTGCCAGCAGGGACAGGGATAATGAAAAACTGTTTTTT. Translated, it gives CASRDRDNEKLFF.

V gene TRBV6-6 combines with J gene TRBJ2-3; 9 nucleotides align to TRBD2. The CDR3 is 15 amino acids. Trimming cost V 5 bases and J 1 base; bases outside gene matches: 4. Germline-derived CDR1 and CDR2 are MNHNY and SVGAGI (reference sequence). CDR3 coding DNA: TGTGCCAGCAGTCAAGCGGGAGGTGGCACAGATACGCAGTATTTT. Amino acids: CASSQAGGGTDTQYF.

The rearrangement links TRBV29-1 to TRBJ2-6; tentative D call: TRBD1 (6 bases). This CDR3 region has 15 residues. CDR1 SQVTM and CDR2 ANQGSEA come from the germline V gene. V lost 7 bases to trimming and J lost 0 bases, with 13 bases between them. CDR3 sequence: CSARTVSSGANVLTF. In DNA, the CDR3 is TGCAGCGCTCGGACAGTTAGCTCTGGGGCCAACGTCCTGACTTTC.

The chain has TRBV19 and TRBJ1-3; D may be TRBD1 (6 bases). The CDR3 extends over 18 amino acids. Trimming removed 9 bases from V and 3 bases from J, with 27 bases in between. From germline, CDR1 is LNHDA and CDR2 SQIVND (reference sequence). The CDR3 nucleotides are TGTGCCAGCAGGGGCCTGTCTCCAAGCCTGGGTGATGGAAACACCATATATTTT. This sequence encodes CASRGLSPSLGDGNTIYF. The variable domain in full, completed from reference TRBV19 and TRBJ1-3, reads DGGITQSPKYLFRKEGQNVTLSCEQNLNHDAMYWYRQDPGQGLRLIYYSQIVNDFQKGDIAEGYSVSREKKESFPLTVTSAQKNPTAFYLCASRGLSPSLGDGNTIYFGEGSWLTVV.

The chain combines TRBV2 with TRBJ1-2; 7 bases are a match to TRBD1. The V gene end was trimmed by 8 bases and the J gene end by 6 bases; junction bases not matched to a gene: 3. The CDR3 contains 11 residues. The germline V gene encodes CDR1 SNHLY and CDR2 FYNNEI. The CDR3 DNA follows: TGTGCCAGCGCCGACAGGGATGGCTACACCTTC. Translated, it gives CASADRDGYTF.

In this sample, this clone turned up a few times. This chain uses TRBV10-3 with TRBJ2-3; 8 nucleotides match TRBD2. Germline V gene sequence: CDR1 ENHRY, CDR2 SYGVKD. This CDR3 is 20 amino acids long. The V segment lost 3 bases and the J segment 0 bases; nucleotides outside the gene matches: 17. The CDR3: CAISDRGRILAAISTDTQYF. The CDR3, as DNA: TGTGCCATCAGTGATAGGGGTCGGATACTAGCGGCAATTAGCACAGATACGCAGTATTTT.

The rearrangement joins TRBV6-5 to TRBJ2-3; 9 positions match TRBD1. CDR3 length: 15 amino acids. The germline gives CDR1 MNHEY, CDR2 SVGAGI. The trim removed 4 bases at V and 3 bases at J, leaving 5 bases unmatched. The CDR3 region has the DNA TGTGCCAGCAGTTTTGTACAGGGGGCAACAGATACGCAGTATTTT. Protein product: CASSFVQGATDTQYF.

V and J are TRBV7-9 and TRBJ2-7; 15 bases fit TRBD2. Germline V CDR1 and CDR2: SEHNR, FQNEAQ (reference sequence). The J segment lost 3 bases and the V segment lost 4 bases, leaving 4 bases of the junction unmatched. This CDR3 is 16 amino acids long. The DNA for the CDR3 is TGTGCCAGCAGCTCAGGACTAGCGGGAGGGCGCTACGAGCAGTACTTC. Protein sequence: CASSSGLAGGRYEQYF.

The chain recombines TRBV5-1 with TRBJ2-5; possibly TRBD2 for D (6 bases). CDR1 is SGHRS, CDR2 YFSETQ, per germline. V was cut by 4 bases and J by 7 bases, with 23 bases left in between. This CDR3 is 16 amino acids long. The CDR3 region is CASSPEPGLGGGTQYF. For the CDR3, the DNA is TGCGCCAGCAGCCCGGAGCCGGGACTCGGGGGAGGGACCCAGTACTTC.

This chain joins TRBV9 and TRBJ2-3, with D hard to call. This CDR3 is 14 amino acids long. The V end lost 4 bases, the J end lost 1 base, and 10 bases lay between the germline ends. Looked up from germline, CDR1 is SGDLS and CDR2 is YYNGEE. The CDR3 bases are TGTGCCAGCAGCTTACCTGGAGGCACAGATACGCAGTATTTT. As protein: CASSLPGGTDTQYF. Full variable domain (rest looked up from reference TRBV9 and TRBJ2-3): DSGVTQTPKHLITATGQRVTLRCSPRSGDLSVYWYQQSLDQGLQFLIQYYNGEERAKGNILERFSAQQFPDLHSELNLSSLELGDSALYFCASSLPGGTDTQYFGPGTRLTVL.

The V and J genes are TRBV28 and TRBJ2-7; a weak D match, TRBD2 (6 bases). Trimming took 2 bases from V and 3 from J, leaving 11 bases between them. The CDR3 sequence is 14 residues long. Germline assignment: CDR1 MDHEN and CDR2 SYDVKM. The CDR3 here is CASSLLSGGYEQYF. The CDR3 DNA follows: TGTGCCAGCAGTTTACTGTCCGGGGGCTACGAGCAGTACTTC.

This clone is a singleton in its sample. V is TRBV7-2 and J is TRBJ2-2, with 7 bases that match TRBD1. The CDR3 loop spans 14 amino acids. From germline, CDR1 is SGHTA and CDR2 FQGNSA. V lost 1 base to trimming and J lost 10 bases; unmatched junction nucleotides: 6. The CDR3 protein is CASSLGGQGEELFF. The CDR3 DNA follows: TGTGCCAGCAGCTTAGGAGGCCAGGGGGAGGAGCTGTTTTTT.

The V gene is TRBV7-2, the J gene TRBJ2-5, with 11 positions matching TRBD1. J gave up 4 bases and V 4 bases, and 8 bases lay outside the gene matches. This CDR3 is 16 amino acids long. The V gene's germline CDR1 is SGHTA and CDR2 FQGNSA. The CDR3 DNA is TGTGCCAGCAGCTCTGGTGCCGGGACAGGGGGAGAGACCCAGTACTTC. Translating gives CASSSGAGTGGETQYF.

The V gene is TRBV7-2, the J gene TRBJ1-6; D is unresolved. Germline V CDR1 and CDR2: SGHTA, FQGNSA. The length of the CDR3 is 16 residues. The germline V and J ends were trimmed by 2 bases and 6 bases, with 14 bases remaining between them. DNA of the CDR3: TGTGCCAGCAGCTTACGGTCGGGGATGGTTAATTCACCCCTCCACTTT. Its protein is CASSLRSGMVNSPLHF.

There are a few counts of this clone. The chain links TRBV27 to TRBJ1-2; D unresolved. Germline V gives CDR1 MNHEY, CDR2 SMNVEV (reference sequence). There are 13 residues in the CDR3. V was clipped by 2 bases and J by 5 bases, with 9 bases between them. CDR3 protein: CASSLDPGYGYTF. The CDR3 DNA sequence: TGTGCCAGCAGTTTAGATCCGGGTTATGGCTACACCTTC.

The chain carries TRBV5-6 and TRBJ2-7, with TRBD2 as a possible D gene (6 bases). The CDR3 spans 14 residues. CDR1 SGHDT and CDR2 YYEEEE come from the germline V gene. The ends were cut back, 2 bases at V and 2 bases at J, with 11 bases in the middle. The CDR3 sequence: CASSLGAGPYEQYF. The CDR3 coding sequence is TGTGCCAGCAGCTTAGGAGCGGGCCCCTACGAGCAGTACTTC.

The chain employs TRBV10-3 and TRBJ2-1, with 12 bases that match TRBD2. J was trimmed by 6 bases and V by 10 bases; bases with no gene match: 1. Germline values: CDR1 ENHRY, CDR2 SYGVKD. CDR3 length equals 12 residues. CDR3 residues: CATGLAGNEQFF. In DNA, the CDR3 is TGTGCCACGGGACTAGCGGGCAATGAGCAGTTCTTC.

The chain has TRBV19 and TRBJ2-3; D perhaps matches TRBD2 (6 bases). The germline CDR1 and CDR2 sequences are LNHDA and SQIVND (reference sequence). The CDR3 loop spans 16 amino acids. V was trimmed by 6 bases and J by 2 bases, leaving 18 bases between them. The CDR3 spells CASRETGLPYTDTQYF. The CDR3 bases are TGTGCCAGTAGAGAAACGGGACTGCCGTACACAGATACGCAGTATTTT.

The CDR3 nucleotides are TGTGCCAGCGGCCTAGCGGGAGTCGCGGCCCAGTACTTC. Translation: CASGLAGVAAQYF. The J gene is TRBJ2-5, the V gene TRBV6-5; TRBD2 matches 10 bases. The CDR3 is 13 residues long. V trimming: 8 bases; J trimming: 9 bases; junction bases outside the gene matches: 9. Germline V CDR1 and CDR2: MNHEY, SVGAGI.

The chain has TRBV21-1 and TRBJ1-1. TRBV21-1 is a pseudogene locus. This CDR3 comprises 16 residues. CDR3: CASSKEVKGRGTEAFF. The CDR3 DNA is TGTGCCAGCAGCAAAGAAGTCAAGGGGAGGGGCACTGAAGCTTTCTTT.

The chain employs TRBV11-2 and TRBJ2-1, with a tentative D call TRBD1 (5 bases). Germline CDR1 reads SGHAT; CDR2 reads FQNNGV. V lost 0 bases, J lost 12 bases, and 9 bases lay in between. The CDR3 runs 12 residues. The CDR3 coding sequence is TGTGCCAGCAGCTTAGACGGAAGGGGGCAGTTCTTC. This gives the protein CASSLDGRGQFF.

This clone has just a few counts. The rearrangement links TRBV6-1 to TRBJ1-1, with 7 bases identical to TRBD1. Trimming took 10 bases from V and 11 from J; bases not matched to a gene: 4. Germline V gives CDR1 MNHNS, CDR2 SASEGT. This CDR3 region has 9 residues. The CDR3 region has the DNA TGTGCCACCCAGGGGGGCGCTTTCTTT. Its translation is CATQGGAFF.

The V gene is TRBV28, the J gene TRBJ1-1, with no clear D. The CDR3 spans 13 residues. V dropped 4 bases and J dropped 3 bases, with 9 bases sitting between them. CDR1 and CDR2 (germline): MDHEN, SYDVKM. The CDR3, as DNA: TGTGCCAGCAGTTACCGCGCCGACACTGAAGCTTTCTTT. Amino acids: CASSYRADTEAFF.

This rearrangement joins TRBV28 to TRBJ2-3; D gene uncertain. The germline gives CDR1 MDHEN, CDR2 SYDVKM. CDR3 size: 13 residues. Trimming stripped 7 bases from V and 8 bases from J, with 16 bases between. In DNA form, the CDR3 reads TGTGCCAGCACCACGCGGCTATCTGGTACGCAGTATTTT. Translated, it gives CASTTRLSGTQYF.

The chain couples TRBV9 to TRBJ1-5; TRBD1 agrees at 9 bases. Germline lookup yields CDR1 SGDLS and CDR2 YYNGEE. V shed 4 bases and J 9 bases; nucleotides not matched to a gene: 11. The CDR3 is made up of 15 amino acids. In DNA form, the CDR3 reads TGTGCCAGCAGCCCGGGGGACAGGGAAGGGCGGCCCCAGCATTTT. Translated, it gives CASSPGDREGRPQHF.

CDR3 region: CASSTGLAGGPSYEQYF. CDR3 sequence (DNA): TGTGCCAGCAGCACGGGACTAGCGGGAGGGCCATCCTACGAGCAGTACTTC. V usage is TRBV7-2 and J usage is TRBJ2-7; TRBD2 agrees at 16 bases. The ends lost 5 bases at V and 1 base at J; junction bases unmatched: 5. Germline loops: CDR1 SGHTA, CDR2 FQGNSA. The CDR3 sequence is 17 residues long.

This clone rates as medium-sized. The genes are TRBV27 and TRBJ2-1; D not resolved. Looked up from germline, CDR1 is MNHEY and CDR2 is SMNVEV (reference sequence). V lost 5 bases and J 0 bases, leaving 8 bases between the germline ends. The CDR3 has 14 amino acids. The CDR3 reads CASSIVSSYNEQFF. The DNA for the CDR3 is TGTGCCAGCAGTATTGTGAGCTCCTACAATGAGCAGTTCTTC.

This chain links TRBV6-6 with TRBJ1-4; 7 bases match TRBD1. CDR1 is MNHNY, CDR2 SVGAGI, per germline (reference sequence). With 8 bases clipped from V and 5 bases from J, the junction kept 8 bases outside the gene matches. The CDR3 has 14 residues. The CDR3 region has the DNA TGTGCCAGCGATCCGGAGACAGGGAATGAAAAACTGTTTTTT. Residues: CASDPETGNEKLFF.